This T cell receptor beta chain was found in a study of radiation and T cells in renal cell carcinoma. Time point meaning: blood 2 weeks post-SBRT. Treatment noted: 15 Gy SBRT to primary tumor, nephrectomy 4 weeks later. In its sample, this clone was seen many times. The CDR3 covers 15 residues. V dropped 7 bases and J dropped 4 bases, with 16 bases sitting between them. CDR1 is MDHEN and CDR2 is SYDVKM in the germline V gene. TCRdb's copy holds only in-frame clones and misses some; the assay was immunoSEQ multiplex PCR. The repertoire consists of roughly 140,000 clones, with 80% to 90% occurring once and the leading ten covering roughly 13%.

The TCR originated in a woman in her 50s with renal cell carcinoma. The material was blood, obtained from a patient whose treatment included radiotherapy and nephrectomy. The chain employs TRBV28 and TRBJ1-4, with a weak D call TRBD1 (6 bases). For the CDR3, the DNA is TGTGCCAGCAAAGTTGAGGACAGACTTAATGAAAAACTGTTTTTT. It translates to CASKVEDRLNEKLFF.